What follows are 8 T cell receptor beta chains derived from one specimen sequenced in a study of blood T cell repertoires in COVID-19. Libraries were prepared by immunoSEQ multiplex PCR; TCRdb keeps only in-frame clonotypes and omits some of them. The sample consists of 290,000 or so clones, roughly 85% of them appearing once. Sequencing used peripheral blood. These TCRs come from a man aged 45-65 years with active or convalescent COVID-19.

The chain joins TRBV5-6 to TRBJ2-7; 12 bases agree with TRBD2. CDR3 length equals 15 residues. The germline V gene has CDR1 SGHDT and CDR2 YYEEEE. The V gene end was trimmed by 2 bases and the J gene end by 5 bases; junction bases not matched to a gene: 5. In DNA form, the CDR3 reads TGTGCCAGCAGCTTCCGACTAGCGGGAGCGAACGAGCAGTACTTC. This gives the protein CASSFRLAGANEQYF. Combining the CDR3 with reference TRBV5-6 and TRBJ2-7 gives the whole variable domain DAGVTQSPTHLIKTRGQQVTLRCSPKSGHDTVSWYQQALGQGPQFIFQYYEEEERQRGNFPDRFSGHQFPNYSSELNVNALLLGDSALYLCASSFRLAGANEQYFGPGTRLTVT.

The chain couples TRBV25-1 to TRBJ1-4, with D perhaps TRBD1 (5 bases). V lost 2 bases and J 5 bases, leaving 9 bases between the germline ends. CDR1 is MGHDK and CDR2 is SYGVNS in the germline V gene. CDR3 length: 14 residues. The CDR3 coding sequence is TGTGCCAGCAGTGAACGAGCAGGGAATGAAAAACTGTTTTTT. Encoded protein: CASSERAGNEKLFF.

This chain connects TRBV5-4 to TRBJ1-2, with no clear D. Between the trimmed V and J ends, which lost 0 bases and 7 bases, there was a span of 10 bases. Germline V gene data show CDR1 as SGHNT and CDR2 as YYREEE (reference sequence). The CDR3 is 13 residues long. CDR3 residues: CASSLERAGGYTF. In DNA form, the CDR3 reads TGTGCCAGCAGCTTGGAGAGGGCGGGTGGCTACACCTTC. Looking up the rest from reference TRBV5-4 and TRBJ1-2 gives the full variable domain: ETGVTQSPTHLIKTRGQQVTLRCSSQSGHNTVSWYQQALGQGPQFIFQYYREEENGRGNFPPRFSGLQFPNYSSELNVNALELDDSALYLCASSLERAGGYTFGSGTRLTVV.

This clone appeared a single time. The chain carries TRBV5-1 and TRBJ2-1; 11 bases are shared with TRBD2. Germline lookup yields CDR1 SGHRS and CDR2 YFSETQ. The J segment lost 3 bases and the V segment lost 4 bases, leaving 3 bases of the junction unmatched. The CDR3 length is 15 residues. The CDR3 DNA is TGCGCCAGCAGCAAAGGGACTAGCGGCTACAATGAGCAGTTCTTC. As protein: CASSKGTSGYNEQFF. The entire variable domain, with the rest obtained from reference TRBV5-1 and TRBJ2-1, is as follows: KAGVTQTPRYLIKTRGQQVTLSCSPISGHRSVSWYQQTPGQGLQFLFEYFSETQRNKGNFPGRFSGRQFSNSRSEMNVSTLELGDSALYLCASSKGTSGYNEQFFGPGTRLTVL.

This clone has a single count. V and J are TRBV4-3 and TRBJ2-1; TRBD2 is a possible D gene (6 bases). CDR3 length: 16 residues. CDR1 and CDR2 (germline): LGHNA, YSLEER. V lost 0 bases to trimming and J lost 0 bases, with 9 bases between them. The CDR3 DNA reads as TGCGCCAGCAGCCAAGATTTAGCGGTCTCCTACAATGAGCAGTTCTTC. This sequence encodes CASSQDLAVSYNEQFF.

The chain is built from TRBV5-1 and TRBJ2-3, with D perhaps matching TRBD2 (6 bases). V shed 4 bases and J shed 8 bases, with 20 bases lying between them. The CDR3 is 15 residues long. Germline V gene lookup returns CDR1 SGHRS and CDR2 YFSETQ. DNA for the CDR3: TGCGCCAGCAGCAATAGCGCCTCCGGGCGGGGTACGCAGTATTTT. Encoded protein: CASSNSASGRGTQYF.

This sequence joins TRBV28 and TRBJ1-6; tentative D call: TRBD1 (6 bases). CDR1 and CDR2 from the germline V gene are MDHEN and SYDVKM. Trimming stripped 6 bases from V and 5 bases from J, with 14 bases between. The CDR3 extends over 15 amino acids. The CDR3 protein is CASSPTGGHNSPLHF. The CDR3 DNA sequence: TGTGCCAGCAGCCCGACGGGGGGGCATAATTCACCCCTCCACTTT.

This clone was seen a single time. CDR3 DNA sequence: TGTGCCAGCAGCCCCCGCCCCACGGGTTACGAGCAGTACTTC. The encoded protein is CASSPRPTGYEQYF. The gene calls are TRBV9 and TRBJ2-7; D ambiguous. Per germline, CDR1 SGDLS and CDR2 YYNGEE. CDR3 size: 14 residues. Trimming stripped 4 bases from V and 4 bases from J, with 15 bases between.